The 9 T cell receptor beta chains reported below all come from one sample, sequenced in a study of blood T cell repertoires in COVID-19. Sequencing used immunoSEQ multiplex PCR; TCRdb keeps in-frame clones, though not all of them. Of under 500,000 clones listed, roughly 89% are singletons. Sequences were obtained from peripheral blood. These receptors originate from a woman in her 30s with acute or convalescent COVID-19.

V and J are TRBV3-1 (or the pseudogene TRBV3-2) and TRBJ2-3; D possibly corresponds to TRBD2 (6 bases). The CDR3 contains 17 residues. Germline values: CDR1 LGHDT, CDR2 YNNKEL (reference sequence). Trimming cost V 4 bases and J 0 bases, with 17 bases left between them. CDR3 bases: TGTGCCAGCAGCCCGGACCAGGCGGGGCCGAGCACAGATACGCAGTATTTT. The encoded protein is CASSPDQAGPSTDTQYF.

The V call is TRBV18, the J call TRBJ1-6; 9 nucleotides align to TRBD1. The trim removed 3 bases at V and 9 bases at J, leaving 6 bases unmatched. The CDR3 has 15 residues. Germline values: CDR1 KGHSH, CDR2 LQKENI. CDR3 sequence (DNA): TGTGCCAGCTCACCGGGGACAGGGTCCCTTTCACCCCTCCACTTT. It translates to CASSPGTGSLSPLHF.

The chain links TRBV7-2 to TRBJ1-2; TRBD1 matches 10 bases. V dropped 5 bases and J dropped 3; count of bases not matched to a gene: 6. CDR3 length: 15 residues. Germline CDR1 SGHTA, CDR2 FQGNSA. Here the CDR3 DNA reads TGTGCCAGCAGCCCGGGACAGGGGTTCGACTATGGCTACACCTTC. As protein: CASSPGQGFDYGYTF.

The J gene is TRBJ2-5, the V gene TRBV10-3, with a weak D call TRBD2 (7 bases). The CDR3 has 17 residues. V lost 0 bases and J lost 1, with 15 bases in between. The germline gives CDR1 ENHRY, CDR2 SYGVKD. CDR3 residues: CAISESSGGPIQETQYF. DNA for the CDR3: TGTGCCATCAGTGAGTCGTCGGGGGGCCCGATCCAAGAGACCCAGTACTTC.

V usage is TRBV7-3 and J usage is TRBJ2-1; the D gene is possibly TRBD1 (5 bases). V was shortened by 1 base and J by 2 bases, with 9 bases between the two germline ends. The CDR3 runs to 15 residues. Germline values: CDR1 SGHTA, CDR2 FQGTGA. In DNA form, the CDR3 reads TGTGCCAGCAGCTTAATAGGGGAAACCTACAATGAGCAGTTCTTC. This sequence encodes CASSLIGETYNEQFF. Drawing the rest from reference TRBV7-3 and TRBJ2-1, the complete variable domain is GAGVSQTPSNKVTEKGKYVELRCDPISGHTALYWYRQSLGQGPEFLIYFQGTGAADDSGLPNDRFFAVRPEGSVSTLKIQRTERGDSAVYLCASSLIGETYNEQFFGPGTRLTVL.

The chain recombines TRBV4-1 with TRBJ2-7, with 7 positions matching TRBD2. The CDR3 contains 17 residues. Germline CDR1 reads MGHRA; CDR2 reads YSYEKL. V gave up 1 base and J gave up 4 bases; unmatched junction bases: 13. The CDR3 is CASSQVLRGVNPYEQYF. The CDR3 DNA reads as TGCGCCAGCAGCCAAGTACTTCGGGGGGTCAACCCTTACGAGCAGTACTTC.

The rearrangement uses TRBV2 and TRBJ2-5, with TRBD1 as a possible D gene (5 bases). CDR3 length: 14 residues. The germline gives CDR1 SNHLY, CDR2 FYNNEI. V gave up 3 bases and J gave up 4 bases, with 12 bases separating them. CDR3 residues: CASSDWSGPETQYF. The CDR3 DNA reads as TGTGCCAGCAGTGATTGGTCAGGGCCAGAGACCCAGTACTTC.

This clone came up once. The chain is built from TRBV5-1 and TRBJ2-7; 7 bases are shared with TRBD1. Germline lookup yields CDR1 SGHRS and CDR2 YFSETQ. This CDR3 has 14 residues. J was trimmed by 3 bases and V by 0 bases; bases with no gene match: 3. This CDR3 reads CASSLAPGGYEQYF. The DNA for the CDR3 is TGCGCCAGCAGCTTGGCCCCAGGGGGCTACGAGCAGTACTTC.

Only one count was recorded for this clone. The chain links TRBV27 to TRBJ2-3, with D unclear. V lost 5 bases and J lost 6, with 15 bases in between. The CDR3 is 14 amino acids. CDR1 and CDR2 (germline): MNHEY, SMNVEV (reference sequence). This CDR3 is CASSTDPNGDTQYF. The CDR3 coding sequence is TGTGCCAGCAGTACCGACCCGAACGGGGATACGCAGTATTTT.